Following are 21 T cell receptor beta chains from one sample sequenced in a study of siplizumab effects on memory and regulatory T cells. The table came from immunoSEQ multiplex PCR; TCRdb's copy has only in-frame clones and leaves some out. Of 100,000 or so clones in the sample, under 95% were seen once. Source material: Tregs sorted from blood. These receptors were taken from a human donor in good health.

This clone was found once. The V and J genes are TRBV6-1 and TRBJ2-7; TRBD2 is a possible D gene (5 bases). The ends were cut back, 5 bases at V and 6 bases at J, with 8 bases in the middle. Germline values: CDR1 MNHNS, CDR2 SASEGT. This CDR3 has 11 amino acids. The CDR3 coding sequence is TGTGCCAGCAGTCGCGGACTCGAGCAGTACTTC. As protein: CASSRGLEQYF.

The CDR3, as DNA: TGTGCCAGCAGCTTAAAGGGTTACGAGCAGTACTTC. This codes for CASSLKGYEQYF. The genes are TRBV7-3 and TRBJ2-7; no reliable D call. Per the germline V gene, CDR1 is SGHTA and CDR2 is FQGTGA. V gave up 1 base and J gave up 4 bases, with 5 bases separating them. This CDR3 contains 12 residues.

This chain connects TRBV5-1 to TRBJ1-2; 10 bases agree with TRBD1. The CDR3 loop spans 16 amino acids. J lost 5 bases, V lost 3 bases, and 10 bases had no gene match. In germline, CDR1 is SGHRS, CDR2 YFSETQ. CDR3 protein: CASSWGTGDNSYGYTF. The CDR3 coding sequence is TGCGCCAGCAGCTGGGGGACAGGGGATAATTCGTATGGCTACACCTTC.

The chain combines TRBV2 with TRBJ1-2; maybe TRBD1 (6 bases). Germline loops: CDR1 SNHLY, CDR2 FYNNEI. Between the trimmed V and J ends, which lost 1 base and 8 bases, there was a span of 14 bases. This CDR3 is 14 amino acids long. CDR3 in amino acids: CASSEGAGAHGYTF. The CDR3 bases are TGTGCCAGCAGTGAAGGGGCAGGGGCGCACGGCTACACCTTC.

This clone was recorded once. An end of the junction does not agree with germline; a read error may underlie this. V is TRBV6-1 and J is TRBJ2-7; 7 nucleotides match TRBD2. The CDR3 loop spans 17 amino acids. CDR1 and CDR2 from the germline V gene are MNHNS and SASEGT. CDR3 amino acids: CAISASIFAGVLGEQYF. As DNA, the CDR3 is TGTGCCATCAGTGCAAGTATATTTGCGGGAGTTCTAGGCGAGCAGTACTTC.

V usage is TRBV7-2 and J usage is TRBJ2-2; the D is unclear. Trimming removed 1 base from V and 1 base from J, with 10 bases in between. The CDR3 runs to 16 residues. Looked up from germline, CDR1 is SGHTA and CDR2 is FQGNSA. CDR3 loop: CASSLGLGGNTGELFF. DNA of the CDR3: TGTGCCAGCAGCTTAGGGTTGGGTGGGAACACCGGGGAGCTGTTTTTT.

In its sample, this clone is medium-sized (0.01 to 0.1%). The DNA of the CDR3 is TGTGCCAGCAGCCAGCGGGACAGGGTTGGTAAGGGCTACACCTTC. This encodes CASSQRDRVGKGYTF. The V and J genes are TRBV5-4 and TRBJ1-2; TRBD1 aligns across 9 bases. Germline V gives CDR1 SGHNT, CDR2 YYREEE (reference sequence). J was trimmed by 8 bases and V by 4 bases; bases with no gene match: 12. This CDR3 is built from 15 residues. The complete variable domain, with remaining parts taken from reference TRBV5-4 and TRBJ1-2, reads ETGVTQSPTHLIKTRGQQVTLRCSSQSGHNTVSWYQQALGQGPQFIFQYYREEENGRGNFPPRFSGLQFPNYSSELNVNALELDDSALYLCASSQRDRVGKGYTFGSGTRLTVV.

The chain has TRBV28 and TRBJ1-1; 7 bases line up with TRBD1. Germline V gives CDR1 MDHEN, CDR2 SYDVKM. This CDR3 contains 14 residues. Trimming cost V 6 bases and J 0 bases; bases outside gene matches: 4. The CDR3 loop is CASRLQGVNTEAFF. CDR3 bases: TGTGCCAGCAGGCTGCAGGGGGTGAACACTGAAGCTTTCTTT.

This clone was counted at least ten times. This sequence joins TRBV4-2 and TRBJ2-2; 8 positions agree with TRBD2. The CDR3 loop spans 17 amino acids. Germline V CDR1 and CDR2: LGHNA, YNFKEQ. Trimming at V came to 4 bases and at J to 5 bases, leaving 12 bases not matched to a gene. The CDR3 sequence: CASSLSGSGSGTGELFF. The DNA of the CDR3 is TGTGCCAGCAGCCTCAGCGGGAGCGGGAGTGGGACCGGGGAGCTGTTTTTT.

This clone was seen a handful of times. The J gene is TRBJ1-3, the V gene TRBV11-2, with D perhaps matching TRBD1 (5 bases). Trimming pared 5 bases from V and 4 bases from J, leaving 21 bases between. Germline V CDR1 and CDR2: SGHAT, FQNNGV. The CDR3 is 17 amino acids. CDR3 sequence: CASSPPRGTNAGNTIYF. The CDR3 nucleotides are TGTGCCAGCAGCCCGCCGAGAGGGACCAATGCGGGAAACACCATATATTTT. The full variable domain, in which reference TRBV11-2 and TRBJ1-3 provide the parts outside the CDR3, is EAGVAQSPRYKIIEKRQSVAFWCNPISGHATLYWYQQILGQGPKLLIQFQNNGVVDDSQLPKDRFSAERLKGVDSTLKIQPAKLEDSAVYLCASSPPRGTNAGNTIYFGEGSWLTVV.

The J gene is TRBJ1-3, the V gene TRBV10-3, with TRBD1 matching over 12 bases. Germline V lookup: CDR1 ENHRY, CDR2 SYGVKD. This CDR3 has 19 residues. V was clipped by 5 bases and J by 0 bases; unmatched bases: 11. CDR3 in DNA: TGTGCCATCAGTAGGGACAGGGGGCGCGGCGGGGCCTCTGGAAACACCATATATTTT. As protein: CAISRDRGRGGASGNTIYF.

About this clone: The same CDR3 is also encoded by other DNA sequences in this sample. The chain is built from TRBV5-1 and TRBJ2-5; D unclear. V was pared by 0 bases and J by 1 base, with 4 bases between. The CDR3 extends over 13 amino acids. Germline V gene lookup returns CDR1 SGHRS and CDR2 YFSETQ. CDR3 bases: TGCGCCAGCAGCTTGGTGGGCCAAGAGACCCAGTACTTC. It is translated as CASSLVGQETQYF. The full variable domain, in which reference TRBV5-1 and TRBJ2-5 provide the parts outside the CDR3, is KAGVTQTPRYLIKTRGQQVTLSCSPISGHRSVSWYQQTPGQGLQFLFEYFSETQRNKGNFPGRFSGRQFSNSRSEMNVSTLELGDSALYLCASSLVGQETQYFGPGTRLLVL.

This chain links TRBV5-6 with TRBJ2-7, with D tentatively TRBD1 (8 bases). The CDR3 spans 15 residues. Germline V gene sequence: CDR1 SGHDT, CDR2 YYEEEE. Trimming stripped 4 bases from V and 4 bases from J, with 18 bases between. Here the CDR3 reads CASSPGGQDSYEQYF. In DNA form, the CDR3 reads TGTGCCAGCAGCCCGGGGGGACAGGACTCTTACGAGCAGTACTTC. The full variable domain, its missing parts supplied by reference TRBV5-6 and TRBJ2-7, is DAGVTQSPTHLIKTRGQQVTLRCSPKSGHDTVSWYQQALGQGPQFIFQYYEEEERQRGNFPDRFSGHQFPNYSSELNVNALLLGDSALYLCASSPGGQDSYEQYFGPGTRLTVT.

In its sample, this clone was seen once. The junction and the germline gene differ at one end; a read error may be behind it. The chain combines TRBV7-7 with TRBJ2-3, with D possibly being TRBD2 (6 bases). The CDR3 is made up of 15 amino acids. Germline V gives CDR1 SSHAT, CDR2 FNYEAQ (reference sequence). CDR3 residues: CASSSGVGGTDTQYF. For the CDR3, the DNA is TGTGCTAGCAGCTCGGGAGTGGGAGGCACAGATACGCAGTATTTT.

V is TRBV19 and J is TRBJ2-4, with a possible D match to TRBD2 (6 bases). Germline V CDR1 and CDR2: LNHDA, SQIVND (reference sequence). Trimming removed 0 bases from V and 4 bases from J, with 13 bases in between. CDR3 size: 16 residues. The CDR3, as DNA: TGTGCCAGTAGTATAGAGGGGCGGGGAAGGAAAAACATTCAGTACTTC. Translated: CASSIEGRGRKNIQYF.

The chain combines TRBV6-6 with TRBJ2-7, with a possible D match to TRBD1 (6 bases). Trimming cost V 6 bases and J 2 bases, with 17 bases left between them. This CDR3 comprises 15 residues. Germline loops: CDR1 MNHNY, CDR2 SVGAGI (reference sequence). CDR3 bases: TGTGCCAGCAGACGAGGAGGACAGTTACCCTACGAGCAGTACTTC. Protein: CASRRGGQLPYEQYF.

This clone was found once. The chain carries TRBV19 and TRBJ2-1, with TRBD2 matching over 10 bases. V was pared by 6 bases and J by 2 bases, with 10 bases of the junction left unmatched. This CDR3 is built from 17 residues. CDR1 LNHDA and CDR2 SQIVND come from the germline V gene (reference sequence). The CDR3 loop reads CASSPTRLAGAYNEQFF. CDR3 coding DNA: TGTGCCAGTAGCCCAACCAGGCTAGCGGGGGCCTACAATGAGCAGTTCTTC.

V usage is TRBV28 and J usage is TRBJ1-3; possible D gene TRBD1, 5 bases. Trimming pared 9 bases from V and 2 bases from J, leaving 8 bases between. CDR1 MDHEN and CDR2 SYDVKM come from the germline V gene. This CDR3 comprises 12 residues. CDR3 coding DNA: TGTGCCAGTTCAGGGACTGGAAACACCATATATTTT. It yields the protein CASSGTGNTIYF.

The chain employs TRBV2 and TRBJ2-5; a weak D match, TRBD1 (6 bases). This CDR3 has 11 amino acids. V lost 7 bases to trimming and J lost 3 bases, with 6 bases between them. Germline V gives CDR1 SNHLY, CDR2 FYNNEI. CDR3 region: CASNREETQYF. The CDR3 nucleotides read TGTGCCAGCAACAGGGAAGAGACCCAGTACTTC.

The rearrangement uses TRBV7-9 and TRBJ2-6; possible D gene TRBD1, 6 bases. Germline CDR1 is SEHNR and CDR2 is FQNEAQ (reference sequence). V was cut by 3 bases and J by 1 base, with 7 bases left in between. This CDR3 is built from 15 residues. The CDR3, as DNA: TGTGCCAGCAGCTTGGACAGATCTGGGGCCAACGTCCTGACTTTC. Residues: CASSLDRSGANVLTF.

The rearrangement joins TRBV11-3 to TRBJ2-3; D may be TRBD1 (6 bases). Per germline, CDR1 SGHNT and CDR2 YENEEA. Trimming stripped 3 bases from V and 5 bases from J, with 15 bases between. This CDR3 is built from 15 residues. CDR3 protein: CASSFTGSVLDTQYF. DNA for the CDR3: TGTGCCAGCAGCTTTACAGGGTCGGTCTTAGATACGCAGTATTTT.